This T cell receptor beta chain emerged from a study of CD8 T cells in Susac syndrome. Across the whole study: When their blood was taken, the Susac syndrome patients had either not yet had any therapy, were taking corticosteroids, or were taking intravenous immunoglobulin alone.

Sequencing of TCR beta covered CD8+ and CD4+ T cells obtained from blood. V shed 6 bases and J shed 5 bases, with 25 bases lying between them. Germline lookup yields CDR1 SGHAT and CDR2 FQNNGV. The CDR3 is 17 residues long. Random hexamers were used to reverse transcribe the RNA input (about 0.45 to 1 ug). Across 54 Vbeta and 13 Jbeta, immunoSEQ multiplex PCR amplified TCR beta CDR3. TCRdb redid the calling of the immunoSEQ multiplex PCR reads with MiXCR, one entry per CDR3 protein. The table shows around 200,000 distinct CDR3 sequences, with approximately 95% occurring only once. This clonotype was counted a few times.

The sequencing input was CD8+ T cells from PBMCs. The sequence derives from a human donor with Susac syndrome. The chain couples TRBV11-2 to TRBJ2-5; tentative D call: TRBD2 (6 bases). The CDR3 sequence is CASSSKAGPAGWETQYF. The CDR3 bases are TGTGCCAGCAGTTCCAAGGCCGGCCCGGCGGGGTGGGAGACCCAGTACTTC.